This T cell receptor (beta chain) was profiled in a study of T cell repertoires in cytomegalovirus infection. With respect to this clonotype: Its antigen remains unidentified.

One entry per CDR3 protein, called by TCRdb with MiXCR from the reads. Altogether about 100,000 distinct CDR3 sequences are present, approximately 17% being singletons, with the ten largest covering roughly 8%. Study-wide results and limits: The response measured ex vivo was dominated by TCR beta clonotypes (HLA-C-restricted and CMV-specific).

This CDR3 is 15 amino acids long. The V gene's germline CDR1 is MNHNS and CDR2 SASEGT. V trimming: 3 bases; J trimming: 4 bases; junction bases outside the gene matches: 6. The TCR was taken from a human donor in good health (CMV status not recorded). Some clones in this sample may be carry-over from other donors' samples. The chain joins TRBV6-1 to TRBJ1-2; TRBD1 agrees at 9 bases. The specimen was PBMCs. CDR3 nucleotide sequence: TGTGCCAGCAGTGATAGAGTGGACAGGGGCTATGGCTACACCTTC. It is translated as CASSDRVDRGYGYTF.